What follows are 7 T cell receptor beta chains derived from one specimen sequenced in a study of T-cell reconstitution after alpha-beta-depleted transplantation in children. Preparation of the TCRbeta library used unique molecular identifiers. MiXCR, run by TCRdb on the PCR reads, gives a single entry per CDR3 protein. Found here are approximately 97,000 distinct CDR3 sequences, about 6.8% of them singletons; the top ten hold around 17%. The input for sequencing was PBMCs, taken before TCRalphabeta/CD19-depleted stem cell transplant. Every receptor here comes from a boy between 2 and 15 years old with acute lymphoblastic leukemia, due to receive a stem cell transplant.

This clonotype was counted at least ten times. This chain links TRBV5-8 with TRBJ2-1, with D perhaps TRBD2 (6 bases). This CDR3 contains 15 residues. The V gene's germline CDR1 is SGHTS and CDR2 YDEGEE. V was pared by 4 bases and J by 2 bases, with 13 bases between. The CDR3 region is CASSPLAPTYNEQFF. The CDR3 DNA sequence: TGTGCCAGCAGCCCACTAGCACCTACCTACAATGAGCAGTTCTTC.

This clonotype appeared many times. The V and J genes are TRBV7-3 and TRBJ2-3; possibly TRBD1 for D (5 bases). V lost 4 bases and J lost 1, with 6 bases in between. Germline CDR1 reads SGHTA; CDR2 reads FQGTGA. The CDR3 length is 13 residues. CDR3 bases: TGTGCCAGCAGCTCACAGGGCACAGATACGCAGTATTTT. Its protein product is CASSSQGTDTQYF.

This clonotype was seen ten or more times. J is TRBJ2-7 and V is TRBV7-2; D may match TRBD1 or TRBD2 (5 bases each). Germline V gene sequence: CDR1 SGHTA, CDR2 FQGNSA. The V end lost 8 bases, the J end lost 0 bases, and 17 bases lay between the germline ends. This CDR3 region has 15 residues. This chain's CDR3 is CASGRGALSSYEQYF. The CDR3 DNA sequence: TGTGCCAGCGGAAGAGGGGCCCTTTCCTCCTACGAGCAGTACTTC.

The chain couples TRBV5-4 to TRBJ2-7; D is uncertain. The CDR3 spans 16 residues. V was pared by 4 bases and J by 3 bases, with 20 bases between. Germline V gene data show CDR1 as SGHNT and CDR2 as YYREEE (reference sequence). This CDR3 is CASSGGPPGQIYEQYF. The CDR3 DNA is TGTGCCAGCAGCGGTGGACCCCCCGGGCAGATCTACGAGCAGTACTTC.

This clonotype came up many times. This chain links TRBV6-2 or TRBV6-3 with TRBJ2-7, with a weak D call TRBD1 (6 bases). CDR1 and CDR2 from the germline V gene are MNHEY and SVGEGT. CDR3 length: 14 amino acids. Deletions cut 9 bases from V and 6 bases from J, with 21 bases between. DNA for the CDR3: TGTGCCAGTTCCCGGGACACTGCAACCAGCGAGCAGTACTTC. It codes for CASSRDTATSEQYF.

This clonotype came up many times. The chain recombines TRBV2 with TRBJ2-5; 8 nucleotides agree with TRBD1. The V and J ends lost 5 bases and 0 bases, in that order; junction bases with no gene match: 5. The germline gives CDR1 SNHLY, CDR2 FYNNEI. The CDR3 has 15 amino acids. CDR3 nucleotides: TGTGCCAGCAGTCGGGACAGGCCTTACCAAGAGACCCAGTACTTC. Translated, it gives CASSRDRPYQETQYF.

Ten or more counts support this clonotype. CDR3: CASLLQISSTDTQYF. The CDR3 DNA sequence: TGTGCCAGCCTACTCCAGATTTCTAGCACAGATACGCAGTATTTT. The chain combines TRBV12-3 or TRBV12-4 with TRBJ2-3; D is uncertain. This CDR3 contains 15 residues. The V and J ends lost 8 bases and 0 bases respectively, with 15 bases between them.